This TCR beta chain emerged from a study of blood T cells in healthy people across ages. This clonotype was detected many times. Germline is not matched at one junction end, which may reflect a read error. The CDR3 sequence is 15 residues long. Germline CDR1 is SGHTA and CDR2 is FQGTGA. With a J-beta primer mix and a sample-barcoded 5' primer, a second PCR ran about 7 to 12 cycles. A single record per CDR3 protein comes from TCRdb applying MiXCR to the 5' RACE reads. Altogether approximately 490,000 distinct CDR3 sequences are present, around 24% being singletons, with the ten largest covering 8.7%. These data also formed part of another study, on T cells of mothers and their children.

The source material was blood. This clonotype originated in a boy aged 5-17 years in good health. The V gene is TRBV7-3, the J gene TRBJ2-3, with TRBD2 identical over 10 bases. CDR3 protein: CASSLTSGGTDTQYF. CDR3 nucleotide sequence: TGTGCCAGCAGTTTAACTAGCGGGGGCACAGATACGCAGTATTTT.